This TCR beta chain originates from a study of blood T cells in healthy people across ages. Primed by a sample-barcoded 5' primer and a J-beta primer mix, a second PCR proceeded for about 7 to 11 cycles. MiXCR, applied by TCRdb to the 5' RACE reads, yields one record per CDR3 protein. Counted here are 1.5 million to 2 million distinct CDR3 sequences, about 31% occurring once; the ten biggest clones make up around 10%. This clonotype has a handful of counts. The CDR3 is made up of 16 amino acids. Trimming took 5 bases from V and 4 from J; bases not matched to a gene: 10. Germline V gene sequence: CDR1 PRHDT, CDR2 FYEKMQ (reference sequence). Donors gave ten milliliters of peripheral blood apiece.

V and J are TRBV13 and TRBJ2-2; 7 nucleotides match TRBD1. The clonotype was recovered from a woman aged 25 to 39 in good health. The sample consisted of blood. DNA of the CDR3: TGTGCCAGCAGCCCACCGGACAGGTCGGCCACCGGGGAGCTGTTTTTT. Protein: CASSPPDRSATGELFF.